What follows are 2 T cell receptor beta chains derived from one specimen sequenced in a study of T cell responses to AZD1222 COVID-19 vaccine. Only in-frame clones appear in the TCRdb table, and some are missing; sequencing was by immunoSEQ multiplex PCR. The sample includes 150,000 to 200,000 clones, approximately 94% of them seen just once. The sample here was peripheral blood, taken 28 days after the second AZD1222 dose. These receptors came from an adult who received the AZD1222 COVID-19 vaccine.

The V and J genes are TRBV7-9 and TRBJ2-1; 7 bases align to TRBD2. The CDR3 is 13 residues long. Germline V CDR1 and CDR2: SEHNR, FQNEAQ (reference sequence). The junction had 6 bases not matched to a gene; V was cut back by 5 bases and J by 8 bases. Written as DNA, the CDR3 is TGTGCCAGCAGCCCAGGGACTACTCATGAGCAGTTCTTC. Translated, it gives CASSPGTTHEQFF.

This chain joins TRBV6-5 and TRBJ2-2; the D is unclear. V was pared by 6 bases and J by 6 bases, with 14 bases between. Germline CDR1 is MNHEY and CDR2 is SVGAGI. The CDR3 covers 14 residues. This CDR3 reads CASSRGLGPGELFF. The CDR3 DNA reads TGTGCCAGCAGCCGTGGCCTTGGGCCCGGGGAGCTGTTTTTT.